The 32 T cell receptor beta chains presented below share a single source sample, sequenced in a study of blood T cell repertoires in COVID-19. Assay: immunoSEQ multiplex PCR; the TCRdb copy retains only in-frame clones and omits some. The table shows about 150,000 clones, with around 90% occurring only once. Sequenced material: PBMCs or T cells enriched from blood (not recorded which). Receptors originate from a middle-aged woman who had been exposed to COVID-19.

The chain joins TRBV6-1 to TRBJ2-5, with unresolved D. This CDR3 comprises 12 residues. Germline CDR1 reads MNHNS; CDR2 reads SASEGT. The ends were cut back, 3 bases at V and 2 bases at J, with 4 bases in the middle. The CDR3 nucleotides are TGTGCCAGCAGTGAGAGGCAAGAGACCCAGTACTTC. Translated, it gives CASSERQETQYF.

The chain couples TRBV7-9 to TRBJ2-2; tentative D call: TRBD2 (6 bases). The CDR3 consists of 13 residues. Germline-derived CDR1 and CDR2 are SEHNR and FQNEAQ (reference sequence). The V gene lost 5 bases and the J gene lost 4 bases, with 8 bases spanning the gap. The CDR3 sequence: CASSPGGTGELFF. The CDR3 bases are TGTGCCAGCAGCCCCGGGGGCACCGGGGAGCTGTTTTTT.

This chain links TRBV2 with TRBJ2-3, with D perhaps TRBD2 (5 bases). Per germline, CDR1 SNHLY and CDR2 FYNNEI. CDR3 size: 13 residues. Deletions cut 5 bases from V and 6 bases from J, with 12 bases between. In nucleotides, the CDR3 is TGTGCCAGCAGTAAAGACGGGAAGGATACGCAGTATTTT. Protein product: CASSKDGKDTQYF.

The CDR3 reads CASSESRGDDNEQFF. CDR3 DNA: TGTGCCAGCAGTGAAAGCAGGGGCGATGACAATGAGCAGTTCTTC. The chain carries TRBV25-1 and TRBJ2-1; perhaps TRBD1 as D (6 bases). The CDR3 loop spans 15 amino acids. Trimming took off 2 bases at V and 5 bases at J, with 13 bases between the two ends. CDR1 and CDR2 (germline): MGHDK, SYGVNS.

A few counts support this clone. The genes are TRBV4-1 and TRBJ2-2; perhaps TRBD1 as D (6 bases). The CDR3 loop spans 16 amino acids. Per germline, CDR1 MGHRA and CDR2 YSYEKL. The V gene lost 4 bases and the J gene lost 0 bases, with 12 bases spanning the gap. The CDR3 loop reads CASSRTGQSNTGELFF. CDR3 sequence (DNA): TGCGCCAGCAGCCGAACAGGGCAATCGAACACCGGGGAGCTGTTTTTT.

The chain is built from TRBV11-2 and TRBJ1-2; 7 bases match TRBD1. Germline V gene lookup returns CDR1 SGHAT and CDR2 FQNNGV. V was pared by 1 base and J by 3 bases, with 5 bases of the junction left unmatched. The CDR3 extends over 15 amino acids. This CDR3 reads CASSLGNTGDYGYTF. The CDR3 nucleotides are TGTGCCAGCAGCTTAGGAAATACAGGGGACTATGGCTACACCTTC.

The genes are TRBV6-1 and TRBJ2-3; D is unresolved. This CDR3 has 12 residues. V was clipped by 2 bases and J by 2 bases, with 2 bases between them. Per germline, CDR1 MNHNS and CDR2 SASEGT. Written as DNA, the CDR3 is TGTGCCAGCAGTGAACACACAGATACGCAGTATTTT. The encoded protein is CASSEHTDTQYF.

The rearrangement joins TRBV19 to TRBJ2-7; 7 bases are shared with TRBD1. CDR3 length equals 15 residues. CDR1 and CDR2 (germline): LNHDA, SQIVND (reference sequence). V lost 3 bases to trimming and J lost 1 base; unmatched junction nucleotides: 6. The CDR3 coding sequence is TGTGCCAGTAGTATCAGACAGGGACAGTCCTACGAGCAGTACTTC. This translates into CASSIRQGQSYEQYF.

This clone was found once. The chain links TRBV7-2 to TRBJ2-2; D remains unclear. The CDR3 has 15 residues. Germline CDR1 SGHTA, CDR2 FQGNSA. V was shortened by 1 base and J by 3 bases, with 9 bases between the two germline ends. The DNA for the CDR3 is TGTGCCAGCAGCTTAGATCGCACTTACACCGGGGAGCTGTTTTTT. This translates into CASSLDRTYTGELFF.

The V call is TRBV6-5, the J call TRBJ2-1; 8 positions agree with TRBD2. The CDR3 totals 14 residues. V was pared by 2 bases and J by 4 bases, with 1 base of the junction left unmatched. Germline CDR1 and CDR2: MNHEY and SVGAGI. The CDR3 DNA reads TGTGCCAGCAGTTACGGGACTAGTTACAATGAGCAGTTCTTC. Translation: CASSYGTSYNEQFF.

The V and J genes are TRBV5-1 and TRBJ2-3; 7 positions agree with TRBD2. The CDR3 sequence is 17 residues long. The V gene's germline CDR1 is SGHRS and CDR2 YFSETQ. The J segment lost 1 base and the V segment lost 4 bases, leaving 12 bases of the junction unmatched. CDR3 protein: CASSTELAAIRTDTQYF. In DNA, the CDR3 is TGCGCCAGCAGCACCGAGCTAGCGGCCATTCGCACAGATACGCAGTATTTT.

V and J are TRBV28 and TRBJ2-2, with D tentatively TRBD1 (5 bases). Germline V lookup: CDR1 MDHEN, CDR2 SYDVKM. The CDR3 totals 11 residues. This CDR3 is CGSQGTGELFF. The CDR3 nucleotides are TGTGGAAGCCAGGGAACCGGGGAGCTGTTTTTT.

The J gene is TRBJ2-7, the V gene TRBV19; a weak D match, TRBD2 (5 bases). The CDR3 totals 14 residues. Germline-derived CDR1 and CDR2 are LNHDA and SQIVND (reference sequence). Trimming removed 0 bases at V and 6 bases at J, with 12 bases between. CDR3 region: CASSIDRAGVEQYF. The CDR3 DNA reads as TGTGCCAGTAGTATAGATAGGGCCGGGGTCGAGCAGTACTTC.

V gene TRBV25-1 combines with J gene TRBJ2-3; D is possibly TRBD2 (5 bases). The V and J ends lost 8 bases and 0 bases respectively, with 15 bases between them. The CDR3 has 15 residues. From germline, CDR1 is MGHDK and CDR2 SYGVNS. The CDR3 sequence is CASGKTGISTDTQYF. In DNA form, the CDR3 reads TGTGCCAGCGGGAAGACGGGAATCAGCACAGATACGCAGTATTTT.

This chain uses TRBV5-4 with TRBJ1-2; D perhaps matches TRBD1 (6 bases). Germline CDR1 is SGHNT and CDR2 is YYREEE (reference sequence). V was cut by 0 bases and J by 4 bases, with 13 bases left in between. This CDR3 has 15 residues. Written as DNA, the CDR3 is TGTGCCAGCAGCTTGGTCCCGGGGGGCGGCTATGGCTACACCTTC. Translated: CASSLVPGGGYGYTF. Complete variable domain (other parts from reference TRBV5-4 and TRBJ1-2): ETGVTQSPTHLIKTRGQQVTLRCSSQSGHNTVSWYQQALGQGPQFIFQYYREEENGRGNFPPRFSGLQFPNYSSELNVNALELDDSALYLCASSLVPGGGYGYTFGSGTRLTVV.

The rearrangement uses TRBV12-5 and TRBJ2-3, with 10 bases aligning to TRBD2. CDR1 and CDR2 (germline): LGHNT, FRNRAP. V was clipped by 0 bases and J by 5 bases; unmatched bases: 5. The CDR3 sequence is 16 residues long. The CDR3 DNA reads TGTGCTAGTGGTTTGGTTATAGCGGGGGGAGGAGATACGCAGTATTTT. This translates into CASGLVIAGGGDTQYF.

The CDR3 loop reads CASSEASGGQETQYF. CDR3 sequence (DNA): TGTGCCAGCAGTGAAGCTAGCGGGGGCCAAGAGACCCAGTACTTC. The chain combines TRBV6-1 with TRBJ2-5; TRBD2 matches at 9 bases. The CDR3 runs 15 residues. V lost 0 bases to trimming and J lost 1 base; unmatched junction nucleotides: 0. The germline V gene has CDR1 MNHNS and CDR2 SASEGT.

The gene calls are TRBV21-1 and TRBJ1-3; TRBD1, the D gene given by the table, was not confirmed from the DNA. TRBV21-1 is marked as a pseudogene. CDR3 length: 17 amino acids. This chain's CDR3 is CASSDSSDRVSGNTIYF. For the CDR3, the DNA is TGTGCCAGCAGCGACTCATCAGACAGGGTCTCTGGAAACACCATATATTTT.

This chain links TRBV9 with TRBJ1-3; D is undetermined. The V end was cut by 0 bases, the J end by 4 bases, with 14 bases between. This CDR3 is built from 16 residues. Germline V gene lookup returns CDR1 SGDLS and CDR2 YYNGEE. The CDR3 reads CASSVASTSRGNTIYF. The CDR3 DNA reads TGTGCCAGCAGCGTAGCTTCGACCTCGCGGGGAAACACCATATATTTT.

The rearrangement links TRBV19 to TRBJ2-7, with D possibly being TRBD2 (6 bases). V shed 5 bases and J shed 2 bases, with 16 bases lying between them. The CDR3 extends over 15 amino acids. Germline assignment: CDR1 LNHDA and CDR2 SQIVND (reference sequence). The CDR3 protein is CASSAPGTLTYEQYF. DNA for the CDR3: TGTGCCAGTAGTGCCCCCGGGACTTTAACCTACGAGCAGTACTTC.

This chain joins TRBV18 and TRBJ2-3; a possible D gene is TRBD1 (5 bases). Trimming took off 0 bases at V and 3 bases at J, with 7 bases between the two ends. The CDR3 is 14 amino acids. The germline CDR1 and CDR2 sequences are KGHSH and LQKENI. Here the CDR3 DNA reads TGTGCCAGCTCACCACCTCAGGGAACAGATACGCAGTATTTT. Protein sequence: CASSPPQGTDTQYF.

V is TRBV5-4 and J is TRBJ2-7, with 8 nucleotides matching TRBD2. This CDR3 contains 16 residues. The junction had 15 bases not matched to a gene; V was cut back by 4 bases and J by 6 bases. CDR1 and CDR2 (germline): SGHNT, YYREEE (reference sequence). The DNA for the CDR3 is TGTGCCAGCAGCCTCCTCCGAGGACTAGCCTCCGTCGAGCAGTACTTC. Its protein product is CASSLLRGLASVEQYF.

The chain recombines TRBV29-1 with TRBJ2-1; TRBD1 is a possible D gene (6 bases). The V end was cut by 3 bases, the J end by 9 bases, with 18 bases between. CDR1 is SQVTM, CDR2 ANQGSEA, per germline. The CDR3 runs 14 residues. The CDR3 region is CSVDGWAGDLEQFF. CDR3 nucleotides: TGCAGCGTTGACGGGTGGGCAGGGGATCTTGAGCAGTTCTTC.

The chain has TRBV3-1 (or the pseudogene TRBV3-2) and TRBJ2-1; perhaps TRBD1 as D (6 bases). Trimming took off 0 bases at V and 8 bases at J, with 11 bases between the two ends. The germline V gene has CDR1 LGHDT and CDR2 YNNKEL (reference sequence). The CDR3 length is 14 residues. The CDR3 loop reads CASSQDWGQDEQFF. The DNA of the CDR3 is TGTGCCAGCAGCCAAGACTGGGGGCAGGATGAGCAGTTCTTC.

This clone has a handful of counts. The chain uses TRBV5-6 and TRBJ1-5; possible D gene TRBD1, 6 bases. Germline values: CDR1 SGHDT, CDR2 YYEEEE. This CDR3 contains 13 residues. V gave up 0 bases and J gave up 6 bases, with 7 bases separating them. The CDR3 spells CASSLAQGQPQHF. The CDR3 region has the DNA TGTGCCAGCAGCTTGGCACAGGGTCAGCCCCAGCATTTT.

The chain combines TRBV12-3 or TRBV12-4 with TRBJ1-5; D is unresolved. Trimming pared 6 bases from V and 9 bases from J, leaving 12 bases between. CDR3 length equals 12 residues. In DNA form, the CDR3 reads TGTGCCAGCAGCCCCCCGTCGGGGCCCCAGCATTTT. Its translation is CASSPPSGPQHF.

V and J are TRBV19 and TRBJ1-1; 12 nucleotides agree with TRBD1. The CDR3 totals 13 residues. V lost 8 bases to trimming and J lost 7 bases; unmatched junction nucleotides: 5. The germline gives CDR1 LNHDA, CDR2 SQIVND (reference sequence). CDR3: CASSGTGGLEAFF. The CDR3 DNA is TGTGCCAGTTCCGGGACAGGGGGCCTTGAAGCTTTCTTT.

The V and J genes are TRBV6-1 and TRBJ2-3; possible D gene TRBD2, 7 bases. V shed 3 bases and J shed 0 bases, with 16 bases lying between them. The V gene's germline CDR1 is MNHNS and CDR2 SASEGT. There are 17 residues in the CDR3. CDR3 amino acids: CASSEPGGTPSTDTQYF. The CDR3 DNA reads as TGTGCCAGCAGTGAGCCGGGGGGCACCCCTAGCACAGATACGCAGTATTTT.

The chain uses TRBV2 and TRBJ2-5; D is possibly TRBD2 (5 bases). The CDR3 consists of 16 residues. Germline V gene data show CDR1 as SNHLY and CDR2 as FYNNEI. V lost 0 bases to trimming and J lost 4 bases, with 15 bases between them. CDR3 nucleotides: TGTGCCAGCAGTGAAGCGGTTTTAGGAGGTCCAGAGACCCAGTACTTC. It is translated as CASSEAVLGGPETQYF.

The J gene is TRBJ2-7, the V gene TRBV4-1; 8 positions match TRBD1. The CDR3 is made up of 17 amino acids. Looked up from germline, CDR1 is MGHRA and CDR2 is YSYEKL. The V gene end was trimmed by 1 base and the J gene end by 7 bases; junction bases not matched to a gene: 15. CDR3 nucleotide sequence: TGCGCCAGCAGCCAAGCACCCCCACGGCAGGGGGCGGGAGAGCAGTACTTC. Translation gives CASSQAPPRQGAGEQYF.

The chain has TRBV6-5 and TRBJ1-1; D may be TRBD1 (5 bases). The CDR3 runs 15 residues. Trimming cost V 7 bases and J 4 bases, with 19 bases left between them. Germline loops: CDR1 MNHEY, CDR2 SVGAGI. CDR3 protein: CASTEVAGMGTEAFF. The CDR3 nucleotides read TGTGCCAGCACCGAAGTGGCAGGGATGGGCACTGAAGCTTTCTTT.

J is TRBJ2-5 and V is TRBV11-2; TRBD1 matches at 8 bases. This CDR3 comprises 13 residues. CDR1 and CDR2 from the germline V gene are SGHAT and FQNNGV. With 6 bases clipped from V and 5 bases from J, the junction kept 5 bases outside the gene matches. The CDR3, as DNA: TGTGCCAGCAGGGGCAGGGGGCCTGAGACCCAGTACTTC. Its translation is CASRGRGPETQYF. Full variable domain (rest looked up from reference TRBV11-2 and TRBJ2-5): EAGVAQSPRYKIIEKRQSVAFWCNPISGHATLYWYQQILGQGPKLLIQFQNNGVVDDSQLPKDRFSAERLKGVDSTLKIQPAKLEDSAVYLCASRGRGPETQYFGPGTRLLVL.